The clone carrying this T cell receptor (beta chain) was counted ten times or more. Its target is unknown. This specimen belongs to a study of T cell clonality in common variable immunodeficiency. Study results and caveats: TCRbeta clonality was increased in CVID versus healthy controls. In common variable immunodeficiency, TCR beta chains reportedly carried fewer deletions and N-nucleotide insertions. Compared with controls, CVID subjects had fewer shared TCRbeta clones.

TCRdb's table, derived via immunoSEQ multiplex PCR, lists solely in-frame clones and lacks some. The sample contains 50,000 to 65,000 clones, none of them singletons. Caucasian heritage predominated among both patients and controls. The sequence derives from a person between 18 and 75 years old in good health. Sequenced material: peripheral blood mononuclear cells.

The CDR3 reads CATIVGAGELFF. CDR3 bases read: TGTGCCACGATAGTGGGCGCCGGGGAG. V is TRBV30 and J is TRBJ2-2, with no clear D. Read sequence stops 3 residues before the CDR3 end, and the germline J gene provides the missing end. Trimming left V 8 bases short and J 6 bases short, with 13 bases between. The CDR3 has 12 residues. The germline V gene has CDR1 GTSNPN and CDR2 SVGIG (reference sequence).